This T cell receptor beta chain is from a study of CD8+ T cells in alopecia areata. Study in general: Treated patients were given oral tofacitinib, which was dosed at 5 to 10 mg twice daily.

As the sequencing template, cDNA was produced by extracting RNA and reverse transcribing it. Only in-frame clones appear in the TCRdb table, and some are missing; sequencing was by immunoSEQ multiplex PCR. The data show about 69,000 clones, with 50% to 75% seen just once and approximately 17% held by the top ten. Cell sorting was applied to PBMCs, and CD4+ and CD8+ T cells were collected. CDR1 is MDHEN and CDR2 is SYDVKM in the germline V gene. Deletions cut 4 bases from V and 0 bases from J, with 10 bases between. The CDR3 length is 14 residues. Study-level results: Lesional scalp displayed greater clonality than normal scalp, most notably in alopecia totalis/universalis.

About this clone itself: No antigen is known for it.

This chain uses TRBV28 with TRBJ2-7; D is tentatively TRBD1 or TRBD2 (6 bases each). The sequenced sample was CD8+ T cells sorted from blood, obtained at week 0. This clonotype originated in a human donor with alopecia areata. This chain's CDR3 is CASSSRDISYEQYF. The CDR3 coding sequence is TGTGCCAGCAGTTCGCGGGACATCTCCTACGAGCAGTACTTC.